The entry below gives a single T cell receptor beta chain sequence along with its context. Trimming took 2 bases from V and 8 from J; bases not matched to a gene: 6. Germline assignment: CDR1 SGHDT and CDR2 YYEEEE. The CDR3 consists of 13 residues. Original processing notes: Reference gene primer amplification in the assay estimated nucleated cell counts. Sequencing used immunoSEQ multiplex PCR; TCRdb keeps in-frame clones, though not all of them. The V and J calls and clone size come from that table; D and trimming were worked out from the DNA. The sample lists approximately 270,000 clones, over 80% occurring once. Categorization into cohorts depended on clinical history that participants reported. The data derive from a study of blood T cell repertoires in COVID-19. Study overall: PBMCs, B-cell-depleted T cells, or T cells were the source of the cDNA or gDNA that made up the material.

The TCR originated in a woman under 40 with acute COVID-19. The sample taken for sequencing was PBMCs or T cells enriched from blood (not recorded which). The V and J genes are TRBV5-6 and TRBJ1-2, with 7 nucleotides matching TRBD1. CDR3 DNA sequence: TGTGCCAGCAGCTTTGGGACAGCTGGGGGCTACACCTTC. Amino acids: CASSFGTAGGYTF. The complete variable domain, with remaining parts taken from reference TRBV5-6 and TRBJ1-2, reads DAGVTQSPTHLIKTRGQQVTLRCSPKSGHDTVSWYQQALGQGPQFIFQYYEEEERQRGNFPDRFSGHQFPNYSSELNVNALLLGDSALYLCASSFGTAGGYTFGSGTRLTVV.